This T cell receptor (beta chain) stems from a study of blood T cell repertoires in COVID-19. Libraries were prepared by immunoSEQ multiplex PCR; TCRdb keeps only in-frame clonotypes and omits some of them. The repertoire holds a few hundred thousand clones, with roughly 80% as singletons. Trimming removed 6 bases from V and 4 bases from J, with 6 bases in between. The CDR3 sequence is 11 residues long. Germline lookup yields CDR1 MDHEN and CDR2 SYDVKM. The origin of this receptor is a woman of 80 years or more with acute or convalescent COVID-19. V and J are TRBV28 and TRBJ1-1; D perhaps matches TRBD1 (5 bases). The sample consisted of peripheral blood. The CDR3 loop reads CASRGGTEAFF. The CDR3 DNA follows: TGTGCCAGCAGGGGGGGCACTGAAGCTTTCTTT.